This TCR beta chain was observed in a study of CD8 T cells in Susac syndrome (dated by TCRdb to about 2019). Regarding the study in general: The study used repertoire sequencing to test whether antigen drove CD8+ T cell activation and differentiation in Susac syndrome. General study outcomes and caveats: The TCR sequencing and HLA analysis was acknowledged to have included a relatively small number of individuals.

Taken from the germline V gene, the CDR1 and CDR2 loops are MGHDK and SYGVNS. Taken from cysteine to phenylalanine, the CDR3 has 14 residues. The sequence is cut down to CDR3 DNA, 42 bases in frame from base 1. V has 4 bases trimmed and J has 5 bases trimmed; junction bases matching no gene number 7. Peripheral blood CD8+ and CD4+ T cells from healthy donors, Susac syndrome patients and multiple sclerosis patients were profiled by high-throughput TCR beta sequencing. The multiple sclerosis controls were treatment-naive patients who had stable or active relapsing-remitting disease and met the revised McDonald criteria. Bulk CD8+ and CD4+ T cells were purified by magnetic negative isolation, whereas CD8+ TEMRA cells were enriched by FACS. Blood was drawn into EDTA tubes, processed within 24 hours, and PBMCs were isolated by density gradient centrifugation. PBMCs intended for TCR sequencing were frozen in liquid nitrogen and were later thawed in a 37 degrees C water bath. Purity of sorted or isolated CD4+, CD8+ and CD8+ TEMRA cells was at least 90%.

On this clonotype: The specificity of this receptor is unknown. No base qualities exist here, and no much larger clone lies one base off it.

RNA was extracted with the RNeasy kit and about 0.5 to 1 ug was reverse transcribed using random hexamers. The immunoSEQ multiplex PCR assay, which covers 54 Vbeta and 13 Jbeta segments, was used to amplify TCR beta CDR3 regions. PCR amplification bias was corrected using a synthetic template baseline for primer optimization and computational correction. The paper's data handling went like this. Reads were annotated to V, D and J genes according to IMGT and were analyzed with immunoSEQ Analyzer, with only productive sequences retained. To calculate clonality, Shannon entropy was normalized by log2 of the number of productive unique sequences and then subtracted from one. Public and private clones were assessed among the 100 most prevalent clones of each patient and control. Clones were defined as Susac-specific when absent from the healthy and MS cohorts, from fewer than 1,200 published viral clones and from other ImmuneACCESS disease sequences. The raw public reads went through TCRdb reprocessing: fastp at Q25, MiXCR clone calling, in-frame beta chains kept. Each record represents a unique CDR3 protein, reported with the most common genes and DNA among its rows. The authors' filters were not applied to this entry. Within this sample are a few hundred thousand distinct CDR3 sequences, with approximately 95% of them counted one time only. In total, the top ten clones hold around 0.099% of the sample.

The rearrangement joined TRBV25-1 to TRBJ1-1; TRBD1 fits 7 bases in the junction. Sequencing was done on a sample of CD4+ T cells from PBMCs. This sequence was found in a human donor with multiple sclerosis. The CDR3 in this case is CASSGTGVGTEAFF. The base sequence is TGTGCCAGCAGTGGGACAGGTGTGGGAACTGAAGCTTTCTTT.